This T cell receptor (beta chain) appears in the sequencing data of a study of T cell repertoires in cytomegalovirus infection. Regarding the study as a whole: People with CMV and the relevant HLA were identified by cumulative public TCR beta family frequency.

Comment on this clonotype: The antigen remains undetermined.

TCRdb re-called the reads through MiXCR, storing one row per CDR3 protein. Seen here are around 740,000 distinct CDR3 sequences, 35% to 40% observed once, and the top ten hold 2.5% to 3%. The V gene's germline CDR1 is SGHDT and CDR2 YYEEEE. The CDR3 extends over 15 amino acids. V shed 4 bases, J shed 9 bases, and the junction held 8 bases outside the gene matches. The receptor's source is a human donor in good health (CMV status not recorded). Some clones in this sample may be carry-over from other donors' samples. The V gene is TRBV5-6, the J gene TRBJ2-1; TRBD2 agrees at 12 bases. The sample was PBMCs. CDR3 loop: CASSVLAGGRGEQFF. The CDR3 DNA reads as TGTGCCAGCAGCGTACTAGCGGGGGGCCGGGGTGAGCAGTTCTTC.